This TCR beta chain is from a study of blood T cell repertoires in COVID-19. The count of this clone is one. Sequencing used immunoSEQ multiplex PCR; TCRdb keeps in-frame clones, though not all of them. The sample lists roughly 180,000 clones, over 70% occurring once. Trimming pared 3 bases from V and 0 bases from J, leaving 11 bases between. The CDR3 extends over 15 amino acids. Germline assignment: CDR1 LNHDA and CDR2 SQIVND (reference sequence). The clonotype was recovered from a woman aged 45-60 years in a cohort exposed to, infected with or recovered from COVID-19 (not recorded which). The chain carries TRBV19 and TRBJ1-1, with D possibly matching TRBD1 (6 bases). Sequenced sample: PBMCs or T cells enriched from blood (not recorded which). The CDR3 is CASSIRGPMNTEAFF. The CDR3 DNA is TGTGCCAGTAGTATCAGGGGCCCCATGAACACTGAAGCTTTCTTT.